The present T cell receptor beta chain was sequenced within a study of CD8 T cells in Susac syndrome. Random hexamers served to reverse transcribe roughly 0.45 to 1 ug RNA. Each CDR3 protein gets one entry after TCRdb re-called the immunoSEQ multiplex PCR reads with MiXCR. The sample carries some 150,000 distinct CDR3 sequences, around 94% recorded once. CDR1 is KGHSH and CDR2 is LQKENI in the germline V gene. V shed 1 base and J 4 bases; nucleotides not matched to a gene: 9. The CDR3 is 17 amino acids. The rearrangement joins TRBV18 to TRBJ2-3; 9 bases match TRBD1. Sequenced: CD4+ T cells from PBMCs. This clonotype was obtained from a human donor in good health. The DNA of the CDR3 is TGTGCCAGCTCACCACGAACCGGGACAGGGAAGTCAGATACGCAGTATTTT. This sequence encodes CASSPRTGTGKSDTQYF.